These 23 T cell receptor beta chains were sequenced from one sample in a study of cytomegalovirus exposure and HLA in healthy donors. Only in-frame clones appear in the TCRdb table, and some are missing; sequencing was by immunoSEQ multiplex PCR. Here the sample spans about 130,000 clones, just under 90% being singletons. What was sequenced was PBMCs. These receptors were collected from a man aged 30 to 39 in good health and CMV-seronegative.

The chain links TRBV28 to TRBJ2-5; 7 nucleotides align to TRBD2. CDR1 is MDHEN and CDR2 is SYDVKM in the germline V gene. With V trimmed by 4 bases and J by 2 bases, 7 bases remained unmatched. The CDR3 is 15 residues long. The CDR3 spells CASSSPGAGQETQYF. In DNA form, the CDR3 reads TGTGCCAGCAGTTCCCCAGGAGCGGGGCAAGAGACCCAGTACTTC.

The chain is built from TRBV27 and TRBJ1-5, with D perhaps TRBD1 (5 bases). The germline CDR1 and CDR2 sequences are MNHEY and SMNVEV (reference sequence). Trimming removed 2 bases from V and 3 bases from J, with 8 bases in between. The CDR3 contains 14 residues. The CDR3 region is CASSLPGDNQPQHF. CDR3 sequence (DNA): TGTGCCAGCAGTTTACCGGGGGACAATCAGCCCCAGCATTTT.

This clone occurred a few times. The rearrangement joins TRBV5-1 to TRBJ2-2; possibly TRBD2 for D (6 bases). The V gene's germline CDR1 is SGHRS and CDR2 YFSETQ. The CDR3 covers 16 residues. Trimming removed 3 bases at V and 0 bases at J, with 12 bases between. CDR3 bases: TGCGCCAGCAGCTCATGGACTACCTCGAACACCGGGGAGCTGTTTTTT. This gives the protein CASSSWTTSNTGELFF.

This clone is a singleton in its sample. The chain employs TRBV4-1 and TRBJ2-2; 7 positions agree with TRBD2. Germline lookup yields CDR1 MGHRA and CDR2 YSYEKL. The length of the CDR3 is 15 residues. After removal of 1 base from V and 6 bases from J, the junction contained 5 bases not matched to a gene. The CDR3 sequence: CASSQVPGRAGELFF. The CDR3 DNA reads as TGCGCCAGCAGCCAAGTGCCGGGGAGGGCCGGGGAGCTGTTTTTT.

The chain employs TRBV28 and TRBJ2-7; the D gene is possibly TRBD2 (7 bases). The V and J ends lost 4 bases and 6 bases respectively, with 16 bases between them. CDR1 and CDR2 (germline): MDHEN, SYDVKM. The CDR3 runs 14 residues. The CDR3 coding sequence is TGTGCCAGCAGTTGGCGGGGGCAGGGCTCCGAGCAGTACTTC. This sequence encodes CASSWRGQGSEQYF. The whole variable domain, remainder taken from reference TRBV28 and TRBJ2-7, is DVKVTQSSRYLVKRTGEKVFLECVQDMDHENMFWYRQDPGLGLRLIYFSYDVKMKEKGDIPEGYSVSREKKERFSLILESASTNQTSMYLCASSWRGQGSEQYFGPGTRLTVT.

V usage is TRBV11-3 and J usage is TRBJ2-5, with D possibly matching TRBD1 (5 bases). This CDR3 contains 13 residues. Germline V gene sequence: CDR1 SGHNT, CDR2 YENEEA. The V end lost 3 bases, the J end lost 4 bases, and 9 bases lay between the germline ends. The CDR3 DNA sequence: TGTGCCAGCAGCTTCCAGGGCGGAGAGACCCAGTACTTC. Translating gives CASSFQGGETQYF. Full variable domain (missing parts from reference TRBV11-3 and TRBJ2-5): EAGVVQSPRYKIIEKKQPVAFWCNPISGHNTLYWYLQNLGQGPELLIRYENEEAVDDSQLPKDRFSAERLKGVDSTLKIQPAELGDSAVYLCASSFQGGETQYFGPGTRLLVL.

The CDR3, as DNA: TGTGCCACTACTAGCGGGGGGGCCCCCGAGCAGTACTTC. Translating gives CATTSGGAPEQYF. The chain couples TRBV10-3 to TRBJ2-7, with 13 bases identical to TRBD2. This CDR3 region has 13 residues. Germline CDR1 and CDR2: ENHRY and SYGVKD. Trimming cost V 10 bases and J 6 bases; bases outside gene matches: 6.

This clone was recorded once. V and J are TRBV5-1 and TRBJ2-3; the match to TRBD1 covers 7 bases. Germline lookup yields CDR1 SGHRS and CDR2 YFSETQ. The CDR3 covers 15 residues. The ends lost 3 bases at V and 0 bases at J; junction bases unmatched: 4. In DNA, the CDR3 is TGCGCCAGCAGCTCACCGGGACAGAGCACAGATACGCAGTATTTT. Translated: CASSSPGQSTDTQYF.

The chain combines TRBV7-2 with TRBJ1-1; the D is unclear. The CDR3 contains 14 residues. From germline, CDR1 is SGHTA and CDR2 FQGNSA. Trimming removed 0 bases at V and 5 bases at J, with 10 bases between. CDR3 in amino acids: CASSLALTETEAFF. The CDR3 coding sequence is TGTGCCAGCAGCTTAGCGCTAACCGAGACTGAAGCTTTCTTT.

The gene calls are TRBV4-3 and TRBJ2-5, with D hard to call. CDR1 is LGHNA and CDR2 is YSLEER in the germline V gene. CDR3 length: 13 residues. The germline V and J ends were trimmed by 0 bases and 7 bases, with 9 bases remaining between them. The CDR3 protein is CASSQDLKWTQYF. The CDR3, as DNA: TGCGCCAGCAGCCAAGACTTAAAATGGACCCAGTACTTC.

In this sample, this clone turned up once. This chain uses TRBV7-2 with TRBJ1-2, with a possible D match to TRBD1 (5 bases). The germline CDR1 and CDR2 sequences are SGHTA and FQGNSA. The CDR3 has 14 amino acids. V lost 3 bases to trimming and J lost 6 bases, with 14 bases between them. The CDR3 here is CASSFHRGLNGYTF. CDR3 bases: TGTGCCAGCAGCTTTCATCGGGGGTTGAATGGCTACACCTTC.

The DNA for the CDR3 is TGTGCCAGCAGCTTGGCCCCGGGGTCGAGGGGAAACACCATATATTTT. This codes for CASSLAPGSRGNTIYF. The V call is TRBV7-8, the J call TRBJ1-3; D unclear. Germline assignment: CDR1 SGHVS and CDR2 FQNEAQ. The CDR3 is 16 residues long. V lost 3 bases and J lost 4, with 16 bases in between.

The genes are TRBV6-4 and TRBJ2-2; D remains unclear. Germline V CDR1 and CDR2: MRHNA, SNTAGT. V dropped 0 bases and J dropped 1 base, with 6 bases sitting between them. The CDR3 is made up of 15 amino acids. The CDR3 protein is CASSDSSVNTGELFF. The CDR3 nucleotides are TGTGCCAGCAGTGACTCGAGTGTGAACACCGGGGAGCTGTTTTTT.

The genes are TRBV15 and TRBJ1-5; TRBD1 is a possible D gene (6 bases). Trimming removed 4 bases at V and 0 bases at J, with 10 bases between. This CDR3 is 15 amino acids long. In germline, CDR1 is LNHNV, CDR2 YYDKDF (reference sequence). CDR3 sequence reads: CATSIGQFSNQPQHF. CDR3 coding DNA: TGTGCCACCAGCATAGGACAGTTTAGCAATCAGCCCCAGCATTTT.

The chain couples TRBV19 to TRBJ2-7; maybe TRBD1 (5 bases). Germline CDR1 and CDR2: LNHDA and SQIVND (reference sequence). The V end lost 4 bases, the J end lost 0 bases, and 10 bases lay between the germline ends. The CDR3 contains 14 residues. This chain's CDR3 is CASSNTGYSYEQYF. CDR3 coding DNA: TGTGCCAGTAGTAATACAGGCTACTCCTACGAGCAGTACTTC.

In nucleotides, the CDR3 is TGTGCCAGCAGCTTAAGTCAGGGCGGGAACACTGAAGCTTTCTTT. Its translation: CASSLSQGGNTEAFF. This sequence joins TRBV7-6 and TRBJ1-1; D might be TRBD1 (5 bases). Trimming took 2 bases from V and 1 from J, leaving 11 bases between them. Per the germline V gene, CDR1 is SGHVS and CDR2 is FNYEAQ. The CDR3 covers 15 residues.

This clone has a single count. The chain recombines TRBV28 with TRBJ2-3; D is perhaps TRBD2 (7 bases). Trimming took 6 bases from V and 5 from J, leaving 15 bases between them. The CDR3 extends over 14 amino acids. Per germline, CDR1 MDHEN and CDR2 SYDVKM. The CDR3: CASRPGGPQDTQYF. DNA for the CDR3: TGTGCCAGCAGGCCGGGGGGCCCCCAAGATACGCAGTATTTT.

The V and J genes are TRBV7-6 and TRBJ2-5; TRBD1 agrees at 7 bases. The CDR3 loop spans 13 amino acids. Germline CDR1 is SGHVS and CDR2 is FNYEAQ. Losses at the gene ends were 5 bases for V and 5 bases for J; bases not matched to a gene: 5. The CDR3 here is CASSRQGLETQYF. The CDR3 nucleotides are TGTGCCAGCAGCCGACAGGGTCTGGAGACCCAGTACTTC.

The genes are TRBV5-4 and TRBJ2-1, with 9 bases identical to TRBD1. The CDR3 totals 15 residues. The V segment lost 3 bases and the J segment 6 bases; nucleotides outside the gene matches: 7. Germline V CDR1 and CDR2: SGHNT, YYREEE (reference sequence). CDR3 sequence: CASSSRDRVVNEQFF. For the CDR3, the DNA is TGTGCCAGCAGCTCGAGGGACAGGGTGGTCAATGAGCAGTTCTTC.

This clone was seen a single time. This chain links TRBV9 with TRBJ2-7, with D perhaps TRBD1 (6 bases). Germline lookup yields CDR1 SGDLS and CDR2 YYNGEE. The V and J ends lost 0 bases and 6 bases respectively, with 19 bases between them. This CDR3 has 16 amino acids. Written as DNA, the CDR3 is TGTGCCAGCAGCGTAGAAGCTACGGGGACATCGGGCGAGCAGTACTTC. It encodes CASSVEATGTSGEQYF.

This clone was recorded once. For the CDR3, the DNA is TGTGCCAGCAGTTACGGAGGTGCGGGTGAAGCTTTCTTT. Translating gives CASSYGGAGEAFF. V and J are TRBV6-5 and TRBJ1-1; D remains ambiguous. The CDR3 length is 13 residues. Between the trimmed V and J ends, which lost 2 bases and 7 bases, there was a span of 11 bases. In germline, CDR1 is MNHEY, CDR2 SVGAGI.

J is TRBJ2-7 and V is TRBV11-2; D is ambiguous. The CDR3 spans 14 residues. The V and J ends lost 4 bases and 0 bases respectively, with 10 bases between them. CDR1 is SGHAT and CDR2 is FQNNGV in the germline V gene. CDR3 nucleotide sequence: TGTGCCAGCAGCTCCCTCTTTAGCTCCTACGAGCAGTACTTC. It yields the protein CASSSLFSSYEQYF.

The chain uses TRBV6-6 and TRBJ2-2, with D perhaps matching TRBD2 (5 bases). The CDR3 is 14 amino acids. V was pared by 5 bases and J by 1 base, with 8 bases between. Germline CDR1 reads MNHNY; CDR2 reads SVGAGI (reference sequence). The CDR3 region has the DNA TGTGCCAGCAGTAGCGGTCTGAACACCGGGGAGCTGTTTTTT. Its translation: CASSSGLNTGELFF.